The 4 T cell receptor beta chains listed next were all sequenced from one sample in a study of shared clonotypes between healthy human individuals (dated by TCRdb to about 2020). The library was obtained by the immunoSEQ multiplex PCR assay. Not all clones reach the TCRdb copy of this immuneACCESS table, which keeps in-frame sequences only. Checked studies attribute under half of the gap to unresolved V genes and leave the rest unexplained. The sample records over a million clones, roughly 96% of which are singletons. The ten biggest clones cover approximately 1% of the sample. Sample: naive CD4+ T cells sorted from blood. Per the publication, the cell subset or site label means: CD45RA+ positively selected. Receptors were obtained from a man aged 25 to 40 in good health.

This sequence joins TRBV20-1 and TRBJ2-1; TRBD2 might be the D (6 bases). V was clipped by 7 bases and J by 6 bases, with 10 bases between them. Germline CDR1 and CDR2: DFQATT and SNEGSKA (reference sequence). The CDR3 loop spans 11 amino acids. Written as DNA, the CDR3 is TGCAGTGTAGCGGTCCCCAATGAGCAGTTCTTC. Translation: CSVAVPNEQFF.

The chain recombines TRBV27 with TRBJ2-2; 9 nucleotides line up with TRBD1. Germline V lookup: CDR1 MNHEY, CDR2 SMNVEV (reference sequence). V dropped 4 bases and J dropped 5; count of bases not matched to a gene: 8. There are 16 residues in the CDR3. The chain's CDR3 is CASSSRPGQGTGELFF. Written as DNA, the CDR3 is TGTGCCAGCAGTTCCCGACCGGGACAGGGTACCGGGGAGCTGTTTTTT.

As to this clone: The same CDR3 arises from other DNA sequences in this sample as well. The chain has TRBV4-2 and TRBJ1-5; tentative D call: TRBD1 (6 bases). V lost 5 bases to trimming and J lost 5 bases, with 13 bases between them. CDR3 length equals 14 residues. Germline CDR1 LGHNA, CDR2 YNFKEQ. CDR3 loop: CASSEGQTDQPQHF. CDR3 nucleotide sequence: TGTGCCAGCAGCGAAGGACAGACGGATCAGCCCCAGCATTTT.

V is TRBV19 and J is TRBJ1-1; D is uncertain. V was clipped by 9 bases and J by 1 base, with 9 bases between them. The CDR3 has 12 amino acids. Germline V gives CDR1 LNHDA, CDR2 SQIVND (reference sequence). The CDR3 is CASRYRNTEAFF. CDR3 sequence (DNA): TGTGCCAGCCGATACAGGAACACTGAAGCTTTCTTT.